This T cell receptor (beta chain) appears in the sequencing data of a study of shared T cell receptors in the human thymus. Profiled with immunoSEQ multiplex PCR; TCRdb holds only in-frame clones, not every one. Of approximately 660,000 clones detected, roughly 88% appear once; the ten largest clones hold around 0.0099%. The same sample was also studied in work on human thymus T cells. That paper adds: A high degree of thymic repertoire overlap among unrelated individuals was reported in related research.

The sequenced sample consisted of thymocytes. This TCR was recovered from a boy in the first two years of life with a congenital heart defect.

The CDR3 region has the DNA TGTGCCAGCAGCTTAGGCCCAGAGGGAGGGCCTCATGAGCAGTTCTTC. It codes for CASSLGPEGGPHEQFF. This rearrangement joins TRBV7-8 to TRBJ2-1, with 7 bases identical to TRBD2. Germline values: CDR1 SGHVS, CDR2 FQNEAQ. Trimming removed 1 base from V and 8 bases from J; junction bases left unmatched: 11. The length of the CDR3 is 16 residues.